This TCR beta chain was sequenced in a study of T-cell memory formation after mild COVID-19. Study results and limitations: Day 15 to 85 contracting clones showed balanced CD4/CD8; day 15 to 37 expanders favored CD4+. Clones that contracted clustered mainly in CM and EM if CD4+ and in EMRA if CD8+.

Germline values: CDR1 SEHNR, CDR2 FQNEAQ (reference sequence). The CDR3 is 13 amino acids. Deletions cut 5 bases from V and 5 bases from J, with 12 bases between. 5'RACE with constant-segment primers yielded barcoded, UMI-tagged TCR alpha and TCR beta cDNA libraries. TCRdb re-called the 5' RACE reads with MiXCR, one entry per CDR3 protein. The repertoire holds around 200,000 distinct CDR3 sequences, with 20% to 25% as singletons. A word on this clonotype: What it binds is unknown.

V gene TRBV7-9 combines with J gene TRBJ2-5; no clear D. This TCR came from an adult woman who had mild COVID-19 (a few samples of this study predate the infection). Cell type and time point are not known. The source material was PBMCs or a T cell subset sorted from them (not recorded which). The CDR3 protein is CASSHRYEETQYF. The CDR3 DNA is TGTGCCAGCAGCCACCGCTACGAGGAGACCCAGTACTTC.